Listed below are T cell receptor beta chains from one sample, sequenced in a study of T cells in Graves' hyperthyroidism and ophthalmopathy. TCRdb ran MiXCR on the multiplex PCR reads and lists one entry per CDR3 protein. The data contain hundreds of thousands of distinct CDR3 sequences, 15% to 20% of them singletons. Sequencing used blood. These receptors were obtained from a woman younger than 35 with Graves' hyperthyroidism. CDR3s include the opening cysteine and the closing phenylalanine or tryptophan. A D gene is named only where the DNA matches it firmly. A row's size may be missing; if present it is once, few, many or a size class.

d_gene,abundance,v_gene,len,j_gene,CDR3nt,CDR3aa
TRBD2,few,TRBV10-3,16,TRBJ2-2,TGTGCCATCAGTGATATTAGCGGGAGGTCCACCGGGGAGCTGTTTTTT,CAISDISGRSTGELFF
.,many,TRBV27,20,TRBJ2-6,TGTGCCAGCAGACCCCTTCCCAGCATACATCACCCCTCTGGGGCCAACGTCCTGACTTTC,CASRPLPSIHHPSGANVLTF
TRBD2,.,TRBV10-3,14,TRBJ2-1,TGTGCCATCAGTACTAGCGGGGGATACAATGAGCAGTTCTTC,CAISTSGGYNEQFF
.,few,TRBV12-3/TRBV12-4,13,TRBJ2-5,TGTGCCAGCAGTGTACAGAGTCAAGAGACCCAGTACTTC,CASSVQSQETQYF
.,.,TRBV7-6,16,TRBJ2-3,TGTGCCAGCAGCTCAACCTTAGCGGTAACCACAGATACGCAGTATTTT,CASSSTLAVTTDTQYF
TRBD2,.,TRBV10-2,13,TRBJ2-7,TGCGCCAGCACGTTGACTAGCGGGTACAAGCAGTACTTC,CASTLTSGYKQYF
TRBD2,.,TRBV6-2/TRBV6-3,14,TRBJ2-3,TGTGCCAGCGGGCCAGCGGGGGGGCCAGATACGCAGTATTTT,CASGPAGGPDTQYF
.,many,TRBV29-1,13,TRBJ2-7,TGCAGCGTTAGTCAGGGGCCTACCTACGAGCAGTACTTC,CSVSQGPTYEQYF
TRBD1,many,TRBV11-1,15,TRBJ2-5,TGTGCCAGCAGCCATGGACAGGGGAAACAAGAGACCCAGTACTTC,CASSHGQGKQETQYF
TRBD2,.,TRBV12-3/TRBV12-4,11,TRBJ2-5,TGTGCCAGCAGTTATGAGGGACTAGTCAACTTC,CASSYEGLVNF
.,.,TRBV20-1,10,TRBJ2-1,TGCAGCGTTGGGGAATATGAGCAGTTCTTC,CSVGEYEQFF
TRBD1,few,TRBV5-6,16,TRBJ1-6,TGTGCCAGCAGCTTGGTGGGGACAGCCTATAATTCACCCCTCCACTTT,CASSLVGTAYNSPLHF
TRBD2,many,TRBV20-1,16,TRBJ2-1,TGCAGTGCTGGGACTAGCGGGAGAATCCCCTACAATGAGCAGTTCTTC,CSAGTSGRIPYNEQFF
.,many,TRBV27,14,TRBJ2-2,TGTGCCAGCAGTTCCGGGACAAACACCGGGGAGCTGTTTTTT,CASSSGTNTGELFF
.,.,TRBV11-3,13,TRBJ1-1,TGTGCCAGCAGCTCGACGGGAATTTCGGCGGGTTTCTTT,CASSSTGISAGFF
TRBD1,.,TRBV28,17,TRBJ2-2,TGTGCCAGCAGTTTCATACCCGGGACAGCGAACACCGGGGAGCTGTTTTTT,CASSFIPGTANTGELFF
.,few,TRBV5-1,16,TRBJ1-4,TGCGCCAGCAGGGGCGGGGGCGCCGCAACTAATGAAAAACTGTTTTTT,CASRGGGAATNEKLFF
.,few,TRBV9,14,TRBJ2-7,TGTGCCAGCAGCGTAGAGGATCTCTCCTACGAGCAGTACTTC,CASSVEDLSYEQYF
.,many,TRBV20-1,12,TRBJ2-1,TGCAGTGCTAGGGGGACCTACAATGAGCAGTTCTTC,CSARGTYNEQFF
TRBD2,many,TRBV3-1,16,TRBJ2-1,TGTGCCAGCAGCCAAGATGCGGGAGGGTCCTACAATGAGCAGTTCTTC,CASSQDAGGSYNEQFF
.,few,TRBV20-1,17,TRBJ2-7,TGCAGTGCTAGAGCGGGCCTTAGCGGCAGCACCGTCTACGAGCAGTACTTC,CSARAGLSGSTVYEQYF
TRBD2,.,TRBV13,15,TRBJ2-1,TGCGCCAGCAGCAGCGGACTAGCGGGAGTTTTTGAGCAGTTCTTC,CASSSGLAGVFEQFF
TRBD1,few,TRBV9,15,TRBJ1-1,TGTGCCAGCAGCGTAGCTAGGACAGGGGACACTGAAGCTTTCTTT,CASSVARTGDTEAFF
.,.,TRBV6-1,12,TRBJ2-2,TGTGCCAGCAGTACATACACCGGGGAGCTGTTTTTT,CASSTYTGELFF
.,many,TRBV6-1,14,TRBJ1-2,TGTGCCAGCAGTGAAAGGGTCTCGAGCTATGGCTACACCTTC,CASSERVSSYGYTF
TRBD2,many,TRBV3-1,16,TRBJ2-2,TGTGCCAGCAGCCAGTCCGGGACTATAAAGACCGGGGAGCTGTTTTTT,CASSQSGTIKTGELFF
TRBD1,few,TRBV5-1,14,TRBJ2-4,TGCGCCAGCAGCTTGGAACAGGGGGTGGGCATTCAGTACTTC,CASSLEQGVGIQYF
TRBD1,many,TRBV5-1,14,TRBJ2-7,TGCGCCAGCAGCTACGGGACAGGGGCCTACGAGCAGTACTTC,CASSYGTGAYEQYF
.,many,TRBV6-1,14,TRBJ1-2,TGTGCCAGCAGTAAGGGGCCCGGGGGCTATGGCTACACCTTC,CASSKGPGGYGYTF
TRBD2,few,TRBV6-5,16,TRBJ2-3,TGTGCCAGCAGTTACTCTAGCGGGGGGTTCACAGATACGCAGTATTTT,CASSYSSGGFTDTQYF
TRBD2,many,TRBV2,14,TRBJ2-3,TGTGCCAGTTTCCCGGGGGGGCCTTTGGATACGCAGTATTTT,CASFPGGPLDTQYF
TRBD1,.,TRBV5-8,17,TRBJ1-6,TGTGCCAGCAGCTTCCGGACAGGGACCCTCGATAATTCACCCCGCCACTTT,CASSFRTGTLDNSPRHF
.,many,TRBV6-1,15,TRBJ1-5,TGTGCCAGCAGTGAAACAGGTAATCCAAATCAGCCCCAGCATTTT,CASSETGNPNQPQHF
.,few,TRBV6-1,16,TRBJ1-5,TGTGCCAGCAGTGAAGCGCATAGGACAGCCCGGCAGCCCCAGCATTTT,CASSEAHRTARQPQHF
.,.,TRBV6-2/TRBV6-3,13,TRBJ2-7,TGTGCCAGAAGGGAACATCACTCCTACGAGCAGTACTTC,CARREHHSYEQYF